This T cell receptor (beta chain) is drawn from a study of B cell selection in AIRE deficiency. The regulatory T cell sort gate was CD4+CD25hiCD127low/negative. General study results and limits: Shorter CDR3s marked shared Treg sequences, biased toward few non-templated insertions. Only TCRbeta was sequenced; more than 35% of shared healthy Treg sequences appeared in Tconv. In TCRBV usage, CDR3 length and diversity, patient Tconv and Treg cells matched healthy donors.

The CDR3 is made up of 12 amino acids. CDR1 is MDHEN, CDR2 SYDVKM, per germline. The ends were cut back, 5 bases at V and 7 bases at J, with 11 bases in the middle. About this clone itself: As yet, its antigen is unknown.

Sequencing was performed with immunoSEQ multiplex PCR; in TCRdb, only in-frame clones are kept and a portion is missing. The data hold approximately 18,000 clones, with roughly 91% observed a single time. The TCR was taken from a human donor in good health. The sequenced sample was CD4+CD25+ Tregs sorted from PBMCs. J is TRBJ1-1 and V is TRBV28; D not certain. DNA of the CDR3: TGTGCCAGCAGTCCCGACGGCCTTGAAGCTTTCTTT. This encodes CASSPDGLEAFF.